The source of this T cell receptor (beta chain) is a study of tumor-infiltrating lymphocytes in primary liver carcinoma. The CDR3 contains 16 residues. V gave up 5 bases and J gave up 0 bases; unmatched junction bases: 8. The germline CDR1 and CDR2 sequences are SQVTM and ANQGSEA. Constant-region priming of 500 to 550 ng total RNA yielded TCR beta cDNA. Construction of TCR beta libraries relied on three successive nested multiplex PCR rounds employing slightly modified ARM-PCR. TRBV1-TRBV30 forward primers paired with a C-beta reverse primer were used in the first two PCR rounds, which ran roughly 11 cycles each. MiXCR, applied by TCRdb to the multiplex PCR reads, yields one record per CDR3 protein. There are about 310,000 distinct CDR3 sequences in the sample; 65% occur only once, and around 9.5% lies in the top ten. For this clonotype: A read error may explain this, as a much larger clone is one base away. The CDR3 does not end in the conserved phenylalanine or tryptophan, so this is likely a read error.

Germline DNA was also extracted, with blood RNA taken from unsorted whole blood. The gene calls are TRBV29-1 and TRBJ2-2; 8 bases match TRBD1. The receptor comes from a man aged 40-49 years with primary liver carcinoma and hepatitis B virus infection. The sample comprised peripheral blood. CDR3 amino acids: CSVYTGGRSNTGELFS. The CDR3 DNA reads TGCAGCGTTTATACAGGGGGGCGATCGAACACCGGGGAGCTGTTTTCT.